The next 22 T cell receptor beta chains were all read from a single sample in a study of shared clonotypes between healthy human individuals. Sequencing used immunoSEQ multiplex PCR; TCRdb keeps in-frame clones, though not all of them. The sample shows about 2.3 million clones, over 90% of them seen only once. The sequencing input was naive CD4+ T cells from PBMCs. Subset denoted: CD45RA+ positively selected. The receptor source for this set is a man aged 18-30 years in good health. Some clones in this sample may be carry-over from other donors' samples.

This clone was counted a few times. This chain uses TRBV29-1 with TRBJ1-1, with unresolved D. CDR3 length: 11 residues. V was cut by 4 bases and J by 4 bases, with 7 bases left in between. Germline CDR1 and CDR2: SQVTM and ANQGSEA. The CDR3 sequence: CSVVESTEAFF. CDR3 coding DNA: TGCAGCGTTGTTGAGAGCACTGAAGCTTTCTTT.

The chain uses TRBV18 and TRBJ1-5, with 8 bases matching TRBD1. The CDR3 has 15 amino acids. Germline CDR1 and CDR2: KGHSH and LQKENI. V shed 6 bases and J 0 bases; nucleotides not matched to a gene: 4. The CDR3 coding sequence is TGTGCCAGCTCGGACAGGGAAAATAGCAATCAGCCCCAGCATTTT. Translating gives CASSDRENSNQPQHF.

This chain connects TRBV7-2 to TRBJ2-1; 10 bases map to TRBD2. There are 14 residues in the CDR3. The V gene end was trimmed by 5 bases and the J gene end by 9 bases; junction bases not matched to a gene: 7. CDR1 and CDR2 from the germline V gene are SGHTA and FQGNSA. The CDR3 DNA sequence: TGTGCCAGCAGCCCCCGAGCGGGAGGGCCTGAGCAGTTCTTC. Translating it yields CASSPRAGGPEQFF.

About this clone itself: This sample includes further DNA sequences coding for the same CDR3. The chain recombines TRBV28 with TRBJ1-2, with D possibly matching TRBD1 (5 bases). Trimming removed 9 bases at V and 4 bases at J, with 9 bases between. In germline, CDR1 is MDHEN, CDR2 SYDVKM. The CDR3 is made up of 11 amino acids. The CDR3 region has the DNA TGTGCCAGTCAGGGTGGCTATGGCTACACCTTC. Amino acids: CASQGGYGYTF.

The chain joins TRBV4-2 to TRBJ2-1; 7 bases are a match to TRBD2. CDR3 length: 13 amino acids. V dropped 5 bases and J dropped 15; count of bases not matched to a gene: 13. CDR1 LGHNA and CDR2 YNFKEQ come from the germline V gene. CDR3 coding DNA: TGTGCCAGCAGCAAGCCCCAGGCGGGAGATTCGTTCTTC. This translates into CASSKPQAGDSFF.

This clone is a singleton in its sample. The chain employs TRBV7-2 and TRBJ2-3, with 11 bases fitting TRBD2. V was clipped by 1 base and J by 3 bases; unmatched bases: 3. From germline, CDR1 is SGHTA and CDR2 FQGNSA. The CDR3 is 16 residues long. CDR3 DNA sequence: TGTGCCAGCAGCTTAGGGGGACTAGCGGTTACAGATACGCAGTATTTT. Amino acids: CASSLGGLAVTDTQYF.

This chain uses TRBV5-4 with TRBJ2-5, with 13 positions matching TRBD2. V lost 3 bases, J lost 1 base, and 6 bases stayed unmatched. Germline V gives CDR1 SGHNT, CDR2 YYREEE (reference sequence). The CDR3 has 17 amino acids. DNA for the CDR3: TGTGCCAGCAGCTCCCCGACTAGCGGGAGGCCCCAAGAGACCCAGTACTTC. It specifies CASSSPTSGRPQETQYF.

V is TRBV30 and J is TRBJ2-5; D perhaps matches TRBD1 (5 bases). The J call may be in error: the DNA end matches TRBJ2-7 better. The CDR3 runs to 17 residues. The germline V gene has CDR1 GTSNPN and CDR2 SVGIG (reference sequence). CDR3 amino acids: CAWSVPFLGRRGYEQYF. In nucleotides, the CDR3 is TGTGCCTGGAGTGTACCGTTTTTAGGACGTAGGGGCTACGAGCAGTACTTC.

This clone was counted a single time. This chain joins TRBV29-1 and TRBJ1-2, with D perhaps TRBD1 (6 bases). The V gene's germline CDR1 is SQVTM and CDR2 ANQGSEA. Trimming took 7 bases from V and 3 from J, leaving 12 bases between them. The CDR3 totals 12 residues. The CDR3 DNA reads as TGCAGCGCCCTGGACAGATACTATGGCTACACCTTC. It is translated as CSALDRYYGYTF. Full variable domain (remainder filled in from reference TRBV29-1 and TRBJ1-2): SAVISQKPSRDICQRGTSLTIQCQVDSQVTMMFWYRQQPGQSLTLIATANQGSEATYESGFVIDKFPISRPNLTFSTLTVSNMSPEDSSIYLCSALDRYYGYTFGSGTRLTVV.

This chain connects TRBV19 to TRBJ1-5; the match to TRBD1 covers 8 bases. The CDR3 spans 17 residues. V shed 7 bases, J shed 3 bases, and the junction held 14 bases outside the gene matches. CDR1 LNHDA and CDR2 SQIVND come from the germline V gene (reference sequence). Here the CDR3 reads CASTKGQGRGNNQPQHF. Written as DNA, the CDR3 is TGTGCCAGTACTAAAGGACAGGGAAGGGGTAACAATCAGCCCCAGCATTTT.

As to this clone: This same CDR3 is encoded by further DNA sequences in the sample. This chain connects TRBV28 to TRBJ2-7; D may be TRBD2 (5 bases). This CDR3 is 13 amino acids long. V was clipped by 7 bases and J by 4 bases, with 14 bases between them. CDR1 and CDR2 (germline): MDHEN, SYDVKM. CDR3 region: CASTVGGGYEQYF. The CDR3 bases are TGTGCCAGCACGGTAGGAGGTGGTTACGAGCAGTACTTC. Full variable domain (remainder filled in from reference TRBV28 and TRBJ2-7): DVKVTQSSRYLVKRTGEKVFLECVQDMDHENMFWYRQDPGLGLRLIYFSYDVKMKEKGDIPEGYSVSREKKERFSLILESASTNQTSMYLCASTVGGGYEQYFGPGTRLTVT.

The rearrangement uses TRBV28 and TRBJ1-1; 7 bases map to TRBD1. Per germline, CDR1 MDHEN and CDR2 SYDVKM. The CDR3 length is 15 residues. Trimming took 6 bases from V and 2 from J; bases not matched to a gene: 9. CDR3 amino acids: CASSSPWTGNTEAFF. CDR3 coding DNA: TGTGCCAGCAGCTCTCCTTGGACAGGAAACACTGAAGCTTTCTTT.

The chain links TRBV14 to TRBJ2-1; D remains unclear. The length of the CDR3 is 15 residues. Trimming removed 4 bases from V and 0 bases from J, with 10 bases in between. Germline V gives CDR1 SGHDN, CDR2 FVKESK. CDR3 region: CASSLSTPSYNEQFF. CDR3 DNA sequence: TGTGCCAGCAGCCTATCCACGCCCTCCTACAATGAGCAGTTCTTC.

The chain couples TRBV29-1 to TRBJ2-7; the match to TRBD1 covers 7 bases. Trimming took 2 bases from V and 3 from J; bases not matched to a gene: 10. Germline-derived CDR1 and CDR2 are SQVTM and ANQGSEA. The CDR3 totals 15 residues. CDR3 sequence (DNA): TGCAGCGTTGAAAGGAGCGAGGGGACAGTCTACGAGCAGTACTTC. Residues: CSVERSEGTVYEQYF.

As regards this clone: One junction end disagrees with the germline gene, perhaps due to a read error. The V gene is TRBV7-9, the J gene TRBJ1-4; D is undetermined. The length of the CDR3 is 14 residues. Germline-derived CDR1 and CDR2 are SEHNR and FQNEAQ (reference sequence). Here the CDR3 reads CASSLDPTSEKLFF. For the CDR3, the DNA is TGTGCCAGCAGCTTAGACCCAACTAGTGAAAAACTGTTTTTT.

The V call is TRBV6-5, the J call TRBJ1-2, with 9 nucleotides matching TRBD1. This CDR3 has 14 amino acids. Germline CDR1 MNHEY, CDR2 SVGAGI. The ends lost 5 bases at V and 4 bases at J; junction bases unmatched: 5. The DNA of the CDR3 is TGTGCCAGCAGTGAACGGACAGGGGCCTATGGCTACACCTTC. This encodes CASSERTGAYGYTF.

This chain links TRBV18 with TRBJ2-5; no firm D call. V lost 0 bases, J lost 1 base, and 18 bases lay in between. Per the germline V gene, CDR1 is KGHSH and CDR2 is LQKENI. This CDR3 has 18 amino acids. CDR3 sequence: CASSPPYPPVAVQETQYF. The DNA of the CDR3 is TGTGCCAGCTCACCACCGTATCCCCCCGTGGCTGTCCAAGAGACCCAGTACTTC.

The table lists this clone with a few counts. V is TRBV6-5 and J is TRBJ1-5, with D uncertain. The ends were cut back, 2 bases at V and 2 bases at J, with 7 bases in the middle. The CDR3 extends over 14 amino acids. Germline lookup yields CDR1 MNHEY and CDR2 SVGAGI. CDR3 nucleotides: TGTGCCAGCAGTTACAGGGTCGGCAATCAGCCCCAGCATTTT. Amino acids: CASSYRVGNQPQHF.

The genes are TRBV28 and TRBJ2-5; 7 bases match TRBD1. Germline loops: CDR1 MDHEN, CDR2 SYDVKM. Trimming took 11 bases from V and 1 from J; bases not matched to a gene: 7. CDR3 length: 13 amino acids. The CDR3 DNA reads as TGTGCCTACGGTGGGGACAGCCAAGAGACCCAGTACTTC. It is translated as CAYGGDSQETQYF.

This clone came up a few times. This sequence joins TRBV5-1 and TRBJ2-1; 9 bases line up with TRBD2. The CDR3 contains 16 residues. V dropped 0 bases and J dropped 4; count of bases not matched to a gene: 5. Germline lookup yields CDR1 SGHRS and CDR2 YFSETQ. CDR3 loop: CASSLGDSGSYNEQFF. As DNA, the CDR3 is TGCGCCAGCAGCTTGGGGGATAGCGGGAGTTACAATGAGCAGTTCTTC.

The V and J genes are TRBV28 and TRBJ1-2, with 9 bases matching TRBD1. Germline V gene sequence: CDR1 MDHEN, CDR2 SYDVKM. The CDR3 has 16 amino acids. Trimming removed 6 bases from V and 6 bases from J; junction bases left unmatched: 14. The CDR3 region is CASRVGRSRTGDGYTF. The CDR3 bases are TGTGCCAGCAGAGTTGGGCGCTCCCGGACAGGGGATGGCTACACCTTC.

This chain joins TRBV6-6 and TRBJ1-3; D remains ambiguous. This CDR3 is built from 15 residues. Germline assignment: CDR1 MNHNY and CDR2 SVGAGI (reference sequence). With 6 bases removed from V and 0 bases from J, the gap between germline ends came to 12 bases. The CDR3 loop reads CASRTVLHSGNTIYF. Here the CDR3 DNA reads TGTGCCAGCAGGACCGTGTTACACTCTGGAAACACCATATATTTT.